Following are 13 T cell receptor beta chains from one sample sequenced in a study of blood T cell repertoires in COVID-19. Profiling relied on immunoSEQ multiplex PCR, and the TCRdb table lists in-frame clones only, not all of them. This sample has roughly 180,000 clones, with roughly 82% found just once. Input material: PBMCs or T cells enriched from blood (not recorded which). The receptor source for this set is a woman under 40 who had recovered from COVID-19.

CDR3 DNA: TGTGCCAGCAGTTTCGGACAGCACTCTTATGGCTACACCTTC. It yields the protein CASSFGQHSYGYTF. The chain uses TRBV27 and TRBJ1-2; D might be TRBD1 (6 bases). Germline-derived CDR1 and CDR2 are MNHEY and SMNVEV (reference sequence). This CDR3 spans 14 amino acids. Trimming took 3 bases from V and 5 from J, leaving 13 bases between them.

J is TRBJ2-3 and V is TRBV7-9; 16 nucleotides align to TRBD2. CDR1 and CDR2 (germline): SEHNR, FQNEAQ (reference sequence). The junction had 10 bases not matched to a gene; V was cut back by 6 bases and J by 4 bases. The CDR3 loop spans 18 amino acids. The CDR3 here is CASSQGLAGGPLSDTQYF. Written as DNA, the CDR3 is TGTGCCAGCAGTCAGGGACTAGCGGGAGGGCCCCTTTCAGATACGCAGTATTTT.

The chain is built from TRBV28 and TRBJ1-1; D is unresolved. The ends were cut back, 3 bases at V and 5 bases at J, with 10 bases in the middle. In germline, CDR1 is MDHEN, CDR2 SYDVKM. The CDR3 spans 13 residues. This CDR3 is CASSLYGRTEAFF. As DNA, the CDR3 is TGTGCCAGCAGTTTGTACGGTCGTACTGAAGCTTTCTTT.

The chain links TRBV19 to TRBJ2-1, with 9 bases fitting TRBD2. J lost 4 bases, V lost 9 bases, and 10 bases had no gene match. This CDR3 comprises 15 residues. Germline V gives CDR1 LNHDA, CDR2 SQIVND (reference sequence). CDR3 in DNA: TGTGCCAGCTCCGTGACTAGCGGAGAGTACAATGAGCAGTTCTTC. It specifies CASSVTSGEYNEQFF.

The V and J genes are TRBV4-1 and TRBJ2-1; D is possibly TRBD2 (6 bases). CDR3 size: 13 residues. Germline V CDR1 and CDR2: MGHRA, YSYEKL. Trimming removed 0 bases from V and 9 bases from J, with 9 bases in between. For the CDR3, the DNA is TGCGCCAGCAGCCAAGATCTTAGCGGTGAGCAGTTCTTC. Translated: CASSQDLSGEQFF.

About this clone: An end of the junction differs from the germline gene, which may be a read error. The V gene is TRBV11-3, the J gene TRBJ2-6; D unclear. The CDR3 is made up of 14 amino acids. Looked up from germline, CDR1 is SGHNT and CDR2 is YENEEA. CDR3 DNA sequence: TGTGCCTGCAGCGCCAGCTCTGGGGCCAACGTCCTGACTTTC. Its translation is CACSASSGANVLTF.

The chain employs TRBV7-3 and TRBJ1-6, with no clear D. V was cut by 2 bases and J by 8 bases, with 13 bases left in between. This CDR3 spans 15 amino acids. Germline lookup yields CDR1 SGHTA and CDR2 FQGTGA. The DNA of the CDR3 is TGTGCCAGCAGCTTATTTGATGGAGGTGATTCACCCCTCCACTTT. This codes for CASSLFDGGDSPLHF.

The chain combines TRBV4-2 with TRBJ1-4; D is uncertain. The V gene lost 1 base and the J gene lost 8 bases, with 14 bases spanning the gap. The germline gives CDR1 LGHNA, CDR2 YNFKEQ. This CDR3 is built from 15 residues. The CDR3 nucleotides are TGTGCCAGCAGCCAAGTTTATCACTCCAAAGAAAAACTGTTTTTT. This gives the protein CASSQVYHSKEKLFF.

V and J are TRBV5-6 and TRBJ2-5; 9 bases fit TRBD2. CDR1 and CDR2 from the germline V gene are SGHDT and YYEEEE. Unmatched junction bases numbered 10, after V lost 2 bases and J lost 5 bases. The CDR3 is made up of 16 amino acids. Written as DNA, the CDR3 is TGTGCCAGCAGCTTCGGCGGGAGGGGTCCTCGGGAGACCCAGTACTTC. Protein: CASSFGGRGPRETQYF.

The CDR3 is CASSLTNLDSEQFF. The CDR3, as DNA: TGTGCCAGCAGCTTAACGAATCTGGACAGTGAGCAGTTCTTC. The chain combines TRBV7-3 with TRBJ2-1; D is perhaps TRBD1 (6 bases). V was trimmed by 0 bases and J by 9 bases, leaving 12 bases between them. CDR1 and CDR2 from the germline V gene are SGHTA and FQGTGA. The CDR3 extends over 14 amino acids.

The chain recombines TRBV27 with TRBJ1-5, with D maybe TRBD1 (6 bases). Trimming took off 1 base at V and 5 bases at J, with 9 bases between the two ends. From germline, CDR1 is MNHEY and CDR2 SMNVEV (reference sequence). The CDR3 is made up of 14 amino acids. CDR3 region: CASSLLGGDQPQHF. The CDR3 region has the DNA TGTGCCAGCAGTTTATTAGGGGGGGATCAGCCCCAGCATTTT.

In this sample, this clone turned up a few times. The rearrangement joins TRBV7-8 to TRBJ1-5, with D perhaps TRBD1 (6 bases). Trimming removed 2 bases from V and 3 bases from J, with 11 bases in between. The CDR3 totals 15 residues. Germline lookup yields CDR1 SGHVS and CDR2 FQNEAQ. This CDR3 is CASSLFGDINQPQHF. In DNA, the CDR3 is TGTGCCAGCAGCTTATTTGGGGACATCAATCAGCCCCAGCATTTT.

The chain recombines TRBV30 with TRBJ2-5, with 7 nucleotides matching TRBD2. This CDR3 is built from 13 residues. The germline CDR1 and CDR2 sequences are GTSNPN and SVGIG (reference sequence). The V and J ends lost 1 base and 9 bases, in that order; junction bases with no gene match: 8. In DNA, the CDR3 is TGTGCCTGGAGTGCGGGGAGGGAGGCGGCCCAGTACTTC. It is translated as CAWSAGREAAQYF.